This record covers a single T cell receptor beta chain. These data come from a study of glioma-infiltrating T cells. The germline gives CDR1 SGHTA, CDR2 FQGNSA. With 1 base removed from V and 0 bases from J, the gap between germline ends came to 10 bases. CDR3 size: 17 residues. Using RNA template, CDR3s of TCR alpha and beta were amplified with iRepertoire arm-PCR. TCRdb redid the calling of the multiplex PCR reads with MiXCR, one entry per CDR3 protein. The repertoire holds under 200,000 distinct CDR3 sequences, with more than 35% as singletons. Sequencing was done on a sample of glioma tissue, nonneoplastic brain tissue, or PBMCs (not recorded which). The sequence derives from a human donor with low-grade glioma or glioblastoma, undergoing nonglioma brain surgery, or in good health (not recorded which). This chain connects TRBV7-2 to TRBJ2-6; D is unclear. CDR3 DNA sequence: TGTGCCAGCAGCTTAGGTCCGGTCGCCTCTGGGGCCAACGTCCTGACTTTC. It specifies CASSLGPVASGANVLTF.